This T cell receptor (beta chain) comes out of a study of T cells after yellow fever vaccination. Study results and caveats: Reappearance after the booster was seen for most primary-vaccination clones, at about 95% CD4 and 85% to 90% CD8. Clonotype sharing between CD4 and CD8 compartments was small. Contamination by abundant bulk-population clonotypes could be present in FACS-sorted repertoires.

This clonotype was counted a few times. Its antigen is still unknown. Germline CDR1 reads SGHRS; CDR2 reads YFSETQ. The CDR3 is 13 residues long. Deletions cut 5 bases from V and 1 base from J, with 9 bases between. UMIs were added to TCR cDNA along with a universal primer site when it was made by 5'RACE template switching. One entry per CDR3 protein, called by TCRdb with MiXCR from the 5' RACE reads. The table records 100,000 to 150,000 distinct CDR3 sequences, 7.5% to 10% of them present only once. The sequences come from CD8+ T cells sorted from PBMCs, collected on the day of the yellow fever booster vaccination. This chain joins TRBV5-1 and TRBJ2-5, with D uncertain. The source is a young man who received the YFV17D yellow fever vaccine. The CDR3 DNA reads TGCGCCAGCAGACCCTTGCTCCAAGAGACCCAGTACTTC. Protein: CASRPLLQETQYF.